A selection of T cell receptor beta chains follows, all from one sample in a study of monozygotic twins with inflammatory bowel disease. TCRdb derives one entry per CDR3 protein from the 5' RACE reads, leaving out DNA. Its listing shows 200,000 to 250,000 distinct CDR3 sequences. The sequencing sample was made of blood. These TCRs come from a human donor with ulcerative colitis or Crohn's disease, or a healthy co-twin of an affected twin (not recorded which). Both conserved end residues are part of each CDR3.

>TRBJ1-1|TRBV7-2
CASSWTGQGGTEAFF
>TRBJ2-7|TRBV28
CASSFPGQGDLFEQYF
>TRBJ2-2|TRBV5-1
CASSDPGDAGELFF
>TRBJ2-7|TRBV27
CASSFADSISYEQYF
>TRBJ1-5|TRBV20-1
CSARHGGNQPQHF
>TRBJ2-1|TRBV7-3
CASSLDRYNEQFF
>TRBJ1-5|TRBV6-1
CASSEARRGQQPQHF
>TRBJ1-1|TRBV5-4
CASSVGTGRAEAFF
>TRBJ1-1|TRBV29-1
CSVVPPPGGEKAFF
>TRBJ2-1|TRBV5-4
CASSLRSSSYNEQFF
>TRBJ1-5|TRBV6-6
CASTYPRDNQPQHF
>TRBJ2-2|TRBV7-2
CASSLRGNTGELFF
>TRBJ1-5|TRBV12-3/TRBV12-4
CASSVDGPQHF
>TRBJ1-4|TRBV14
CASSQKEGVKLFF
>TRBJ2-2|TRBV18
CASSRYRATNTGELFF
>TRBJ2-3|TRBV19
CASSIVPQDTDTQYF
>TRBJ1-5|TRBV6-5
CASSYAFDSNQPQHF
>TRBJ2-2|TRBV20-1
CSARVAGEHTGELFF
>TRBJ2-1|TRBV5-4
CASSLLGSEQFF
>TRBJ2-6|TRBV5-1
CASSLYVSGANVLTF
>TRBJ2-1|TRBV6-4
CASSAQGSAYNEQFF
>TRBJ1-2|TRBV10-3
CAINPREGRDIYGYTF
>TRBJ2-7|TRBV27
CASSGVDRGGYEQYF
>TRBJ2-1|TRBV18
CASSSGTSDLNEQFF
>TRBJ2-5|TRBV19
CASRQGAEETQYF
>TRBJ1-2|TRBV12-3/TRBV12-4
CASRPTGGAPYGYTF
>TRBJ1-1|TRBV12-3/TRBV12-4
CASSLSVQGKAFF
>TRBJ2-2|TRBV7-3
CASSLNDGAGELFF
>TRBJ2-2|TRBV30
CAWSGASGHNTGELFF
>TRBJ2-3|TRBV5-1
CASSLAIVAGGLSTDTQYF
>TRBJ1-1|TRBV2
CASSEGEYTEAFF
>TRBJ2-1|TRBV9
CASSRDSHNEQFF
>TRBJ1-2|TRBV5-1
CASSSTTGPLYYGYTF
>TRBJ2-1|TRBV18
CASSRDRRGNEQFF
>TRBJ2-7|TRBV18
CASSPDPYDGYEQYF
>TRBJ1-6|TRBV5-5
CASSSPGSYNSPLHF
>TRBJ2-3|TRBV5-1
CASSGDAMGTDTQYF
>TRBJ1-1|TRBV29-1
CSVGSRQTMNTEAFF
>TRBJ2-1|TRBV25-1
CASSENPGQRKFF
>TRBJ1-1|TRBV12-3/TRBV12-4
CASSLKGTNTEAFF
>TRBJ2-3|TRBV5-1
CASSSGTSTDTQYF
>TRBJ2-3|TRBV19
CASSIDGGTDTQYF
>TRBJ1-1|TRBV20-1
CSARDPGQGPEAFF
>TRBJ1-3|TRBV7-2
CASSPPNSGNTIYF
>TRBJ2-7|TRBV10-3
CAISASGAEEQYF